This T cell receptor (beta chain) was identified in a study of shared clonotypes between healthy human individuals. Germline V CDR1 and CDR2: SGHDN, FVKESK. The CDR3 extends over 14 amino acids. V was trimmed by 1 base and J by 3 bases, leaving 7 bases between them. For this clone: Its antigen is unidentified.

Study findings and constraints: Naive subsets, compared against memory subsets, generally had larger estimated richness values. Unshared clonotypes carried lower generation probabilities than those common to all four donors. An effect of sequencing depth on clonotype sharing among donors was expected.

The data were produced by immunoSEQ multiplex PCR, yet TCRdb's version contains in-frame clones alone and is incomplete. The sample shows under 600,000 clones, 97% of them seen only once. Sequenced: naive CD4+ T cells sorted from blood. Stated subset: CD45RA+ positively selected. The J gene is TRBJ1-3, the V gene TRBV14; D gene unclear. The receptor comes from a woman aged 25 to 39 in good health. The CDR3 nucleotides are TGTGCCAGCAGCCAAGCGACGGTTGGAAACACCATATATTTT. As protein: CASSQATVGNTIYF.